This section outlines one TCR beta chain sequence together with its context. Time point specified: after dendritic cell vaccination, including at tumor progression/relapse. V dropped 2 bases and J dropped 2 bases, with 5 bases sitting between them. This CDR3 is 13 amino acids long. Germline assignment: CDR1 SGHVS and CDR2 FQNEAQ. The method was immunoSEQ multiplex PCR; TCRdb's version includes in-frame clones alone and lacks a portion of them. The sample lists 90,000 or so clones, 81% occurring once. This entry comes from a study of glioma-infiltrating T cells after dendritic cell vaccination. Study in general: Dendritic cell vaccine was injected intradermally three times, biweekly.

The sequence came from a human donor with glioblastoma. The rearrangement joins TRBV7-8 to TRBJ2-3; no definite D call. The sample was blood, taken after dendritic cell vaccination. The CDR3, as DNA: TGTGCCAGCAGCTTACCCATCACAGATACGCAGTATTTT. Its translation: CASSLPITDTQYF.